These 19 T cell receptor beta chains were sequenced from one sample in a study of blood T cell repertoires in COVID-19 (dated by TCRdb to the early 2020s). The library was built by means of the immunoSEQ multiplex PCR assay. TCRdb holds this immuneACCESS table with in-frame rearrangements only. Some clones are missing; in checked studies, unresolved V genes explain under half, and the rest has no known cause. Across this sample there are 150,000 to 200,000 clones, with roughly 88% seen only once. Of the sample, roughly 5% is held by the ten largest clones. The sequenced sample consisted of PBMCs or T cells enriched from blood (not recorded which). The receptors derive from a man between 65 and 79 years old who had been exposed to COVID-19.

J is TRBJ2-1 and V is TRBV7-2, with TRBD2 identical over 10 bases. The J segment lost 7 bases and the V segment lost 5 bases, leaving 11 bases of the junction unmatched. Germline lookup yields CDR1 SGHTA and CDR2 FQGNSA. This CDR3 is 16 amino acids long. The CDR3 spells CASSPFGSGGLNEQFF. CDR3 bases: TGTGCCAGCAGCCCCTTTGGTAGCGGGGGGTTAAATGAGCAGTTCTTC.

The chain couples TRBV7-9 to TRBJ1-3, with D perhaps matching TRBD1 (6 bases). Germline CDR1 is SEHNR and CDR2 is FQNEAQ (reference sequence). The CDR3 has 15 amino acids. Trimming took off 5 bases at V and 0 bases at J, with 11 bases between the two ends. CDR3 in amino acids: CASSPWDNSGNTIYF. The CDR3 DNA follows: TGTGCCAGCAGCCCATGGGACAACTCTGGAAACACCATATATTTT.

This clone showed up just once. The genes are TRBV9 and TRBJ1-6; unclear D gene. The germline V gene encodes CDR1 SGDLS and CDR2 YYNGEE. The CDR3 loop spans 16 amino acids. Trimming removed 3 bases from V and 13 bases from J, with 23 bases in between. CDR3 DNA sequence: TGTGCCAGCAGCGAAGTGGCGGGTTGGTCAGGAGTTCCCCTCCACTTT. It translates to CASSEVAGWSGVPLHF.

Here the CDR3 DNA reads TGTGCCAGCAGCTTATCGGAGGGAAGGAGTCAGCCCCAGCATTTT. Amino acid sequence: CASSLSEGRSQPQHF. The rearrangement links TRBV7-9 to TRBJ1-5; the D is unclear. Looked up from germline, CDR1 is SEHNR and CDR2 is FQNEAQ (reference sequence). V gave up 2 bases and J gave up 6 bases, with 14 bases separating them. The CDR3 totals 15 residues.

The chain couples TRBV19 to TRBJ2-1; 9 bases align to TRBD2. The length of the CDR3 is 18 residues. The trim removed 0 bases at V and 8 bases at J, leaving 14 bases unmatched. Germline V gives CDR1 LNHDA, CDR2 SQIVND (reference sequence). In DNA, the CDR3 is TGTGCCAGTAGTATAGAGTTAAGGGCGGGGGGGCGGTTAGATGAGCAGTTCTTC. Translation gives CASSIELRAGGRLDEQFF.

This clone was observed a single time. V and J are TRBV29-1 and TRBJ1-5; tentatively, D is TRBD1 (5 bases). V was clipped by 3 bases and J by 7 bases, with 19 bases between them. Germline CDR1 reads SQVTM; CDR2 reads ANQGSEA. The CDR3 is 15 residues long. The CDR3 region has the DNA TGCAGCGTTGACGGGGGAGGGACCCCGGGGCAGCCCCAGCATTTT. Residues: CSVDGGGTPGQPQHF. The full variable domain, rest sourced from reference TRBV29-1 and TRBJ1-5, is SAVISQKPSRDICQRGTSLTIQCQVDSQVTMMFWYRQQPGQSLTLIATANQGSEATYESGFVIDKFPISRPNLTFSTLTVSNMSPEDSSIYLCSVDGGGTPGQPQHFGDGTRLSIL.

The rearrangement joins TRBV10-3 to TRBJ1-6; D remains unclear. CDR3 length: 13 residues. Trimming removed 3 bases at V and 7 bases at J, with 7 bases between. Germline values: CDR1 ENHRY, CDR2 SYGVKD. The CDR3 coding sequence is TGTGCCATCAGTGATGCGGGGAATTCACCCCTCCACTTT. Encoded protein: CAISDAGNSPLHF.

The rearrangement uses TRBV19 and TRBJ1-4; possible D gene TRBD1, 6 bases. The germline CDR1 and CDR2 sequences are LNHDA and SQIVND (reference sequence). V was clipped by 7 bases and J by 3 bases, with 15 bases between them. CDR3 length: 15 residues. CDR3 region: CASIDGGAANEKLFF. The CDR3, as DNA: TGTGCCAGTATTGATGGGGGGGCAGCTAATGAAAAACTGTTTTTT.

The V gene is TRBV5-6, the J gene TRBJ1-1, with unresolved D. This CDR3 spans 14 amino acids. The germline V gene encodes CDR1 SGHDT and CDR2 YYEEEE. Trimming pared 4 bases from V and 3 bases from J, leaving 13 bases between. CDR3 sequence (DNA): TGTGCCAGCAGCCCTCGGGGAGGATACACTGAAGCTTTCTTT. Its protein is CASSPRGGYTEAFF.

This clone was counted once. The chain has TRBV24-1 and TRBJ2-7; 8 bases line up with TRBD1. The CDR3 totals 14 residues. The V gene's germline CDR1 is KGHDR and CDR2 SFDVKD. The V and J ends lost 4 bases and 6 bases, in that order; junction bases with no gene match: 7. The CDR3 protein is CATSDNNRGFEQYF. CDR3 sequence (DNA): TGTGCCACCAGTGACAACAACAGGGGGTTCGAGCAGTACTTC.

This clone was found once. The chain couples TRBV18 to TRBJ2-1; D is unclear. Germline CDR1 KGHSH, CDR2 LQKENI. This CDR3 contains 13 residues. The germline V and J ends were trimmed by 6 bases and 4 bases, with 10 bases remaining between them. The CDR3 region is CASSNLTYNEQFF. The CDR3 nucleotides are TGTGCCAGCTCCAACCTTACTTACAATGAGCAGTTCTTC.

The chain has TRBV7-7 and TRBJ2-3, with TRBD2 identical over 7 bases. Germline V gives CDR1 SSHAT, CDR2 FNYEAQ (reference sequence). This CDR3 region has 15 residues. With 3 bases clipped from V and 3 bases from J, the junction kept 6 bases outside the gene matches. CDR3 amino acids: CASSLGGLRTDTQYF. The CDR3 DNA reads TGTGCCAGCAGCTTGGGAGGGTTAAGGACAGATACGCAGTATTTT.

This clone was counted between two and nine times. This chain links TRBV27 with TRBJ2-1; no clear D. The V end was cut by 2 bases, the J end by 3 bases, with 11 bases between. CDR3 length: 15 amino acids. Germline V gene data show CDR1 as MNHEY and CDR2 as SMNVEV (reference sequence). CDR3 DNA sequence: TGTGCCAGCAGTTTAGTGGGCAGCTACTACAATGAGCAGTTCTTC. Its protein product is CASSLVGSYYNEQFF.

The chain uses TRBV29-1 and TRBJ2-7; 9 nucleotides line up with TRBD1. CDR3 length: 17 residues. In germline, CDR1 is SQVTM, CDR2 ANQGSEA. The V segment lost 2 bases and the J segment 3 bases; nucleotides outside the gene matches: 14. CDR3 region: CSVESPARDRDVYEQYF. The CDR3 DNA sequence: TGCAGCGTTGAAAGCCCGGCTCGGGACAGGGATGTCTACGAGCAGTACTTC.

The genes are TRBV3-1 (or the pseudogene TRBV3-2) and TRBJ1-1, with a weak D call TRBD1 (6 bases). V gave up 0 bases and J gave up 7 bases, with 18 bases separating them. The CDR3 has 16 residues. The germline V gene has CDR1 LGHDT and CDR2 YNNKEL (reference sequence). The CDR3 nucleotides read TGTGCCAGCAGCCAAGAATCCCTCGGGACATTATATGAAGCTTTCTTT. Protein sequence: CASSQESLGTLYEAFF.

The chain recombines TRBV18 with TRBJ1-3; TRBD1 is a possible D gene (5 bases). Germline V gene data show CDR1 as KGHSH and CDR2 as LQKENI. CDR3 length: 15 amino acids. Trimming left V 3 bases short and J 0 bases short, with 9 bases between. The CDR3 DNA is TGTGCCAGCTCACCGACAGTTAACTCTGGAAACACCATATATTTT. Encoded protein: CASSPTVNSGNTIYF.

The V call is TRBV6-5, the J call TRBJ2-1; 7 bases fit TRBD1. CDR3 length: 13 amino acids. V lost 6 bases, J lost 8 bases, and 7 bases stayed unmatched. Per the germline V gene, CDR1 is MNHEY and CDR2 is SVGAGI. The DNA for the CDR3 is TGTGCCAGCAGGAGACAGGGAAGCCATGAGCAGTTCTTC. Encoded protein: CASRRQGSHEQFF.

The chain has TRBV10-1 and TRBJ2-3, with 8 bases fitting TRBD2. The CDR3 runs to 15 residues. Per germline, CDR1 WNHNN and CDR2 SYGVQD (reference sequence). V shed 2 bases and J 4 bases; nucleotides not matched to a gene: 5. The CDR3 reads CASSESLAGSDTQYF. As DNA, the CDR3 is TGCGCCAGCAGTGAGAGCCTAGCGGGTTCAGATACGCAGTATTTT.

This chain links TRBV28 with TRBJ1-1, with D unclear. This CDR3 has 14 amino acids. V was pared by 2 bases and J by 6 bases, with 13 bases between. CDR1 is MDHEN and CDR2 is SYDVKM in the germline V gene. CDR3 in DNA: TGTGCCAGCAGTTTACCCCCCGGGGAGCCTGAAGCTTTCTTT. It yields the protein CASSLPPGEPEAFF.